This T cell receptor beta chain is from a study of blood T cell repertoires in COVID-19. Overall study context: Acute and convalescent COVID-19 samples came from the United States, Italy and Spain.

Profiling relied on immunoSEQ multiplex PCR, and the TCRdb table lists in-frame clones only, not all of them. Of under 150,000 clones detected, about 80% appear once; the ten largest clones hold around a tenth. With 9 bases clipped from V and 2 bases from J, the junction kept 8 bases outside the gene matches. The V gene's germline CDR1 is SNHLY and CDR2 FYNNEI. CDR3 length: 14 amino acids. The J gene is TRBJ2-3, the V gene TRBV2, with 7 bases that match TRBD2. The receptor was derived from a man aged 40-50 years with active or convalescent COVID-19. Input material: peripheral blood. As DNA, the CDR3 is TGTGCCAGTTGGGAGGGGACCTTCACAGATACGCAGTATTTT. Its translation: CASWEGTFTDTQYF.